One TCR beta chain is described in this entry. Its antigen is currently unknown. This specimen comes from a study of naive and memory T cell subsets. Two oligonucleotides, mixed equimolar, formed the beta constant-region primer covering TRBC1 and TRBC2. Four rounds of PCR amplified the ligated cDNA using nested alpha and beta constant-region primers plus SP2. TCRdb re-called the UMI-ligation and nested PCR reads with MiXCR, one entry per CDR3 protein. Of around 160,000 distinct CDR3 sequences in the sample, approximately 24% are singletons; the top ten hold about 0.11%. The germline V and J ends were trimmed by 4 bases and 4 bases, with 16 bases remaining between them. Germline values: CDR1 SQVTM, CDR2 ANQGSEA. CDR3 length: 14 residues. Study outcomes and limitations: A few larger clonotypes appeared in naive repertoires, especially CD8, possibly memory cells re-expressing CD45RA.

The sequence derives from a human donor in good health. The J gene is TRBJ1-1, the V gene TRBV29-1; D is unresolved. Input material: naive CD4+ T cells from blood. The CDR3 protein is CSVAGVFPSTEAFF. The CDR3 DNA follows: TGCAGCGTTGCCGGGGTTTTCCCAAGCACTGAAGCTTTCTTT.